Listed below are T cell receptor beta chains from one sample, sequenced in a study. MiXCR was run by TCRdb on the 5' RACE reads, yielding one entry per CDR3 protein. The data contain roughly 55,000 distinct CDR3 sequences, over 20% of them singletons. Material: tumor-infiltrating naive CD4+ T cells sorted from the breast tumor. The receptors here all came from a female donor with breast cancer. Both conserved end residues are part of each CDR3. Each record gives: V gene, D gene, clone size, J gene, CDR3 DNA, CDR3 protein. D genes are given only for firm matches. The listing skips clone size in some rows; elsewhere it reads once, few, many or a size class.

V gene: TRBV5-1
D gene: NA
clone size: NA
J gene: TRBJ1-1
CDR3 DNA: TGCGCCAGCAGCTTGGGGGACACCAGCCTCACTGAAGCTTTCTTT
CDR3 protein: CASSLGDTSLTEAFF

V gene: TRBV7-9
D gene: NA
clone size: once
J gene: TRBJ1-5
CDR3 DNA: TGTGCCAGCAGCTTACAGGGTCCGGGAAGTCAGCCCCAGCATTTT
CDR3 protein: CASSLQGPGSQPQHF

V gene: TRBV20-1
D gene: TRBD2
clone size: NA
J gene: TRBJ2-3
CDR3 DNA: TGCAGTGCTCCGGGACTAGCGGGAAAGGATACGCAGTATTTT
CDR3 protein: CSAPGLAGKDTQYF

V gene: TRBV20-1
D gene: NA
clone size: NA
J gene: TRBJ2-7
CDR3 DNA: TGCAGTGCCCCCGACACGAGGGGATACTCCTACGAGCAGTACTTC
CDR3 protein: CSAPDTRGYSYEQYF

V gene: TRBV10-3
D gene: TRBD1
clone size: NA
J gene: TRBJ1-1
CDR3 DNA: TGTGCCATCAGTGACCCGATTCCTGGGACAGAGGAAGCTTTCTTT
CDR3 protein: CAISDPIPGTEEAFF

V gene: TRBV7-9
D gene: NA
clone size: many
J gene: TRBJ1-2
CDR3 DNA: TGTGCCAGCAGCTTAGTCGGCAGGGGTGGCTACACCTTC
CDR3 protein: CASSLVGRGGYTF

V gene: TRBV4-2
D gene: TRBD2
clone size: NA
J gene: TRBJ2-4
CDR3 DNA: TGTGCCAGCAGCCAAGTACCCGGACTAGCCAACATTCAGTACTTC
CDR3 protein: CASSQVPGLANIQYF

V gene: TRBV9
D gene: NA
clone size: few
J gene: TRBJ1-2
CDR3 DNA: TGTGCCAGCAGCGCGACGACAGCATATGGCTACACCTTC
CDR3 protein: CASSATTAYGYTF

V gene: TRBV20-1
D gene: NA
clone size: NA
J gene: TRBJ2-3
CDR3 DNA: TGCAGTGCTAGAGAATTCGGACTCACTTTGATGGATACGCAGTATTTT
CDR3 protein: CSAREFGLTLMDTQYF

V gene: TRBV5-1
D gene: NA
clone size: medium-sized
J gene: TRBJ2-1
CDR3 DNA: TGCGCCAGCAGCTTGGATTTGCAGGGTGCCAACAATGAGCAGTTCTTC
CDR3 protein: CASSLDLQGANNEQFF

V gene: TRBV7-2
D gene: TRBD1
clone size: NA
J gene: TRBJ1-5
CDR3 DNA: TGTGCCAGCAGCACAGGGACAGGGTCTCAGCCCCAGCATTTT
CDR3 protein: CASSTGTGSQPQHF

V gene: TRBV3-1
D gene: NA
clone size: NA
J gene: TRBJ2-7
CDR3 DNA: TGTGCCAGCACCCGAGGAGCCGCCCCTGGCTACGAGCAGTACTTC
CDR3 protein: CASTRGAAPGYEQYF

V gene: TRBV20-1
D gene: NA
clone size: NA
J gene: TRBJ1-2
CDR3 DNA: TGCAGTGCTAGGATGGGGGAAACTAACTATGGCTACACCTTC
CDR3 protein: CSARMGETNYGYTF

V gene: TRBV5-1
D gene: TRBD1
clone size: many
J gene: TRBJ2-1
CDR3 DNA: TGCGCCAGCAGCTTGACAGGGGGCGAAGCGGATGAGCAGTTCTTC
CDR3 protein: CASSLTGGEADEQFF

V gene: TRBV7-2
D gene: NA
clone size: few
J gene: TRBJ2-1
CDR3 DNA: TGTGCCAGCATAGGTGACCACTCCTACAATGAGCAGTTCTTC
CDR3 protein: CASIGDHSYNEQFF

V gene: TRBV6-1
D gene: NA
clone size: NA
J gene: TRBJ1-1
CDR3 DNA: TGTGCCAGCATTAAACCCAGGGGTTCGGCTGAAGCTTTCTTT
CDR3 protein: CASIKPRGSAEAFF

V gene: TRBV7-2
D gene: TRBD1
clone size: many
J gene: TRBJ2-3
CDR3 DNA: TGTGCCAGCAGCCTATACGACAGGGGGAAGGCGCAGTATTTT
CDR3 protein: CASSLYDRGKAQYF

V gene: TRBV29-1
D gene: NA
clone size: NA
J gene: TRBJ2-4
CDR3 DNA: TGCAGCGTTAGGGGGGCGATAGGCAAAAACATTCAGTACTTC
CDR3 protein: CSVRGAIGKNIQYF

V gene: TRBV28
D gene: NA
clone size: few
J gene: TRBJ2-5
CDR3 DNA: TGTGCCAGCAGTGAACCCTGGCAGACTAAATTCCAAGAGACCCAGTACTTC
CDR3 protein: CASSEPWQTKFQETQYF

V gene: TRBV5-1
D gene: NA
clone size: few
J gene: TRBJ2-5
CDR3 DNA: TGCGCCAGCAGCATGAGGGGGGAAGAGACCCAGTACTTC
CDR3 protein: CASSMRGEETQYF

V gene: TRBV5-1
D gene: NA
clone size: NA
J gene: TRBJ2-1
CDR3 DNA: TGCGCCAGCAGCTTGGAGGACAAGACAAAGGAGCAGTTCTTC
CDR3 protein: CASSLEDKTKEQFF

V gene: TRBV28
D gene: NA
clone size: NA
J gene: TRBJ1-2
CDR3 DNA: TGTGCCAGCTGGACAACGGGCGGTGTTAACTATGGCTACACCTTC
CDR3 protein: CASWTTGGVNYGYTF

V gene: TRBV5-1
D gene: NA
clone size: NA
J gene: TRBJ1-2
CDR3 DNA: TGCGCCAGCAGCGCCTCTAACTATGGCTACACCTTC
CDR3 protein: CASSASNYGYTF

V gene: TRBV3-1
D gene: NA
clone size: few
J gene: TRBJ1-3
CDR3 DNA: TGTGCCAGCAGCCAAGCGGGGTCTGGAAACACCATATATTTT
CDR3 protein: CASSQAGSGNTIYF

V gene: TRBV20-1
D gene: NA
clone size: NA
J gene: TRBJ1-1
CDR3 DNA: TGCAGTGCCTGGGAGGCCGGCACTGAAGCTTTCTTT
CDR3 protein: CSAWEAGTEAFF

V gene: TRBV6-2/TRBV6-3
D gene: TRBD1
clone size: few
J gene: TRBJ2-1
CDR3 DNA: TGTGCCAGCAGTCAAGGACAGGGTTACAATGAGCAGTTCTTC
CDR3 protein: CASSQGQGYNEQFF

V gene: TRBV12-3/TRBV12-4
D gene: TRBD1
clone size: few
J gene: TRBJ1-1
CDR3 DNA: TGTGCCAGCAGTGGGGGAGACAGGGTGAACACTGAAGCTTTCTTT
CDR3 protein: CASSGGDRVNTEAFF

V gene: TRBV15
D gene: TRBD1
clone size: NA
J gene: TRBJ2-3
CDR3 DNA: TGTGCCACCAGATTGAAGACAGGGGGTGCAGATACGCAGTATTTT
CDR3 protein: CATRLKTGGADTQYF

V gene: TRBV11-2
D gene: NA
clone size: NA
J gene: TRBJ1-2
CDR3 DNA: TGTGCCAGCAGCTTAGGAGGAAACGGCTACACCTTC
CDR3 protein: CASSLGGNGYTF

V gene: TRBV29-1
D gene: NA
clone size: few
J gene: TRBJ1-3
CDR3 DNA: TGCAGCGTTTTAATCGGGAGCTCTGGAAACACCATATATTTT
CDR3 protein: CSVLIGSSGNTIYF

V gene: TRBV12-3/TRBV12-4
D gene: NA
clone size: NA
J gene: TRBJ2-2
CDR3 DNA: TGTGCCTCAGGGGACTCCGCAGGCACCGGGGAGCTGTTTTTT
CDR3 protein: CASGDSAGTGELFF

V gene: TRBV5-1
D gene: NA
clone size: NA
J gene: TRBJ1-3
CDR3 DNA: TGCGCCAGCACCGCGGGGACCGGAGCTTTCGGAAACACCATATATTTT
CDR3 protein: CASTAGTGAFGNTIYF

V gene: TRBV6-5
D gene: NA
clone size: few
J gene: TRBJ2-7
CDR3 DNA: TGTGCCTCCCAGAGGGATCGTGGTATGGGCGAGCAGTACTTC
CDR3 protein: CASQRDRGMGEQYF

V gene: TRBV11-3
D gene: TRBD2
clone size: NA
J gene: TRBJ2-5
CDR3 DNA: TGTGCCAGCAGCGCCCGGGTGGGCGGGGGACAAGAGACCCAGTACTTC
CDR3 protein: CASSARVGGGQETQYF

V gene: TRBV29-1
D gene: NA
clone size: NA
J gene: TRBJ1-4
CDR3 DNA: TGCAGCCCCCGACAGATTTCCAATGAAAAACTGTTTTTT
CDR3 protein: CSPRQISNEKLFF

V gene: TRBV29-1
D gene: NA
clone size: NA
J gene: TRBJ1-5
CDR3 DNA: TGCAGCGTTGGGGGTACCAATCAGCCCCAGCATTTT
CDR3 protein: CSVGGTNQPQHF

V gene: TRBV19
D gene: TRBD1
clone size: NA
J gene: TRBJ2-7
CDR3 DNA: TGTGCCAGTAGAGAAGGGACAGGGACGTTCTACGAGCAGTACTTC
CDR3 protein: CASREGTGTFYEQYF

V gene: TRBV11-2
D gene: NA
clone size: many
J gene: TRBJ2-7
CDR3 DNA: TGTGCCAGCAGCTCCTTGGCAGGGACCTACGAGCAGTACTTC
CDR3 protein: CASSSLAGTYEQYF

V gene: TRBV11-2
D gene: TRBD1
clone size: few
J gene: TRBJ2-7
CDR3 DNA: TGTGCCAGCAGCGCTGACAGGGTTCGGTACTTC
CDR3 protein: CASSADRVRYF

V gene: TRBV12-3/TRBV12-4
D gene: NA
clone size: NA
J gene: TRBJ2-5
CDR3 DNA: TGTGCCAGCAGTTTGGCTACCGGCTTTGGGACCCAGTACTTC
CDR3 protein: CASSLATGFGTQYF

V gene: TRBV29-1
D gene: TRBD1
clone size: few
J gene: TRBJ2-5
CDR3 DNA: TGCAGCGTTCGGACAGGCGAGGAGACCCAGTACTTC
CDR3 protein: CSVRTGEETQYF

V gene: TRBV12-3/TRBV12-4
D gene: NA
clone size: NA
J gene: TRBJ1-2
CDR3 DNA: TGTGCCAGCAGCCGGGACGGGGTAGACGGCTACACCTTC
CDR3 protein: CASSRDGVDGYTF

V gene: TRBV20-1
D gene: TRBD2
clone size: NA
J gene: TRBJ2-1
CDR3 DNA: TGCAGTGCTCTCAGACTAGCGGGAGGGCCGAATGAGCAGTTCTTC
CDR3 protein: CSALRLAGGPNEQFF

V gene: TRBV28
D gene: TRBD1
clone size: NA
J gene: TRBJ2-3
CDR3 DNA: TGTGCCAGCAGTCCACAGGGGGCGCGCGCAGATACGCAGTATTTT
CDR3 protein: CASSPQGARADTQYF

V gene: TRBV28
D gene: NA
clone size: medium-sized
J gene: TRBJ1-5
CDR3 DNA: TGTGCCAGCCGCGGCGGGGCCGCGGGCAATCAGCCCCAGCATTTT
CDR3 protein: CASRGGAAGNQPQHF

V gene: TRBV2
D gene: NA
clone size: NA
J gene: TRBJ2-7
CDR3 DNA: TGTGCCAGCTTACGGTGGCCCCAGGGCTACGAGCAGTACTTC
CDR3 protein: CASLRWPQGYEQYF

V gene: TRBV4-2
D gene: NA
clone size: few
J gene: TRBJ2-1
CDR3 DNA: TGTGCCAGCAGCCAAGACCCGAGCTCCTACAATGAGCAGTTCTTC
CDR3 protein: CASSQDPSSYNEQFF

V gene: TRBV12-3/TRBV12-4
D gene: NA
clone size: NA
J gene: TRBJ1-3
CDR3 DNA: TGTGCCAGCAGTCAGCAGAGAAACACCATATATTTT
CDR3 protein: CASSQQRNTIYF

V gene: TRBV20-1
D gene: TRBD2
clone size: medium-sized
J gene: TRBJ2-3
CDR3 DNA: TGCAGTGCCCCCGGACTAGCGGGCACAGATACGCAGTATTTT
CDR3 protein: CSAPGLAGTDTQYF

V gene: TRBV6-1
D gene: NA
clone size: NA
J gene: TRBJ1-4
CDR3 DNA: TGTGCCAGCAGTGAAAAGGCTGGATGGGTTCCCGGTTGGGGACTGTTTTTT
CDR3 protein: CASSEKAGWVPGWGLFF

V gene: TRBV6-1
D gene: NA
clone size: NA
J gene: TRBJ1-2
CDR3 DNA: TGTGCCAGCAGAGACCCCGGTAGAAGACAGAATGGCTACACCTTC
CDR3 protein: CASRDPGRRQNGYTF

V gene: TRBV6-2/TRBV6-3
D gene: TRBD2
clone size: NA
J gene: TRBJ2-2
CDR3 DNA: TGTGCCAGCACCGGACTAGCGGGAGGAGTCGGGGAGCTGTTTTTT
CDR3 protein: CASTGLAGGVGELFF

V gene: TRBV27
D gene: TRBD2
clone size: NA
J gene: TRBJ2-1
CDR3 DNA: TGTGCCAGCAGTTCGCCTATACTAGCGGGAGGGTACAATGAGCAGTTCTTC
CDR3 protein: CASSSPILAGGYNEQFF

V gene: TRBV5-1
D gene: NA
clone size: many
J gene: TRBJ2-7
CDR3 DNA: TGCGCCAGCAGTACCGGGACTTGGGCCTACGAGCAGTACTTC
CDR3 protein: CASSTGTWAYEQYF

V gene: TRBV29-1
D gene: NA
clone size: many
J gene: TRBJ2-4
CDR3 DNA: TGCAGCGCGATGGACCCGGCTGCCAAAAACATTCAGTACTTC
CDR3 protein: CSAMDPAAKNIQYF

V gene: TRBV6-6
D gene: NA
clone size: many
J gene: TRBJ2-7
CDR3 DNA: TGTGCCAGCAGTTACGATTTATCGGCCTACGAGCAGTACTTC
CDR3 protein: CASSYDLSAYEQYF

V gene: TRBV15
D gene: NA
clone size: NA
J gene: TRBJ2-5
CDR3 DNA: TGTGCCACCAGCAGAGCCAGGGGCAAGTACCAAGGGACCCAGTACTTC
CDR3 protein: CATSRARGKYQGTQYF

V gene: TRBV28
D gene: NA
clone size: NA
J gene: TRBJ2-7
CDR3 DNA: TGTGCCAGCAGTCTACGCCACTACGAGCAGTACTTC
CDR3 protein: CASSLRHYEQYF

V gene: TRBV7-9
D gene: NA
clone size: few
J gene: TRBJ2-2
CDR3 DNA: TGTGCCACCCGGGACACCTCGAACACCGGGGAGCTGTTTTTT
CDR3 protein: CATRDTSNTGELFF

V gene: TRBV5-1
D gene: NA
clone size: NA
J gene: TRBJ1-1
CDR3 DNA: TGCGCCAGCAGCCGGGTAGACGGTACAACAACTGAAGCTCTCTTT
CDR3 protein: CASSRVDGTTTEALF